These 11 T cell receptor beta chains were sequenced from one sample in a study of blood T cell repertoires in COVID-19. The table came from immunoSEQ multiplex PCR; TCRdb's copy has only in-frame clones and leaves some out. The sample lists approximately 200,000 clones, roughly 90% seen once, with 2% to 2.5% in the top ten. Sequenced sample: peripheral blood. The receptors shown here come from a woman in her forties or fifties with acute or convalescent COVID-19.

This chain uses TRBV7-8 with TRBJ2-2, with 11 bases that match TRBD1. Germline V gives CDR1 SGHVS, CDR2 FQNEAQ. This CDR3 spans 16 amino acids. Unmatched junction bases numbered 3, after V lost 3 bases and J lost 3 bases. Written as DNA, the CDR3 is TGTGCCAGCAGCTTCGGACAGGGGGCGTACACCGGGGAGCTGTTTTTT. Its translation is CASSFGQGAYTGELFF.

The CDR3 sequence: CASSSRTSGASYNEQFF. In nucleotides, the CDR3 is TGTGCCAGCTCATCTCGGACTAGCGGGGCCTCCTACAATGAGCAGTTCTTC. The gene calls are TRBV18 and TRBJ2-1; 12 nucleotides align to TRBD2. There are 17 residues in the CDR3. CDR1 is KGHSH, CDR2 LQKENI, per germline. Germline trimming cut 5 bases from V and 0 bases from J; bases unmatched to any gene: 5. Together with reference TRBV18 and TRBJ2-1, the CDR3 gives the full variable domain: NAGVMQNPRHLVRRRGQEARLRCSPMKGHSHVYWYRQLPEEGLKFMVYLQKENIIDESGMPKERFSAEFPKEGPSILRIQQVVRGDSAAYFCASSSRTSGASYNEQFFGPGTRLTVL.

The CDR3 coding sequence is TGTGCCTGGAGTATACCGGGTCAGGGAAGGAGCTACACCTTC. Residues: CAWSIPGQGRSYTF. The chain links TRBV30 to TRBJ1-2, with a tentative D call TRBD1 (5 bases). The germline V gene has CDR1 GTSNPN and CDR2 SVGIG (reference sequence). Trimming shortened V by 2 bases and J by 9 bases, and 19 bases separated the two germline ends. This CDR3 is 14 amino acids long. Together with reference TRBV30 and TRBJ1-2, the CDR3 gives the full variable domain: SQTIHQWPATLVQPVGSPLSLECTVEGTSNPNLYWYRQAAGRGLQLLFYSVGIGQISSEVPQNLSASRPQDRQFILSSKKLLLSDSGFYLCAWSIPGQGRSYTFGSGTRLTVV.

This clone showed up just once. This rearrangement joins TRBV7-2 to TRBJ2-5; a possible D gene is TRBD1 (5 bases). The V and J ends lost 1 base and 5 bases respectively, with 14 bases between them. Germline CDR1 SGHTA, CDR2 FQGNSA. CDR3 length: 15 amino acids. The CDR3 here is CASSLGGQGSETQYF. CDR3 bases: TGTGCCAGCAGCTTAGGAGGTCAGGGAAGTGAGACCCAGTACTTC.

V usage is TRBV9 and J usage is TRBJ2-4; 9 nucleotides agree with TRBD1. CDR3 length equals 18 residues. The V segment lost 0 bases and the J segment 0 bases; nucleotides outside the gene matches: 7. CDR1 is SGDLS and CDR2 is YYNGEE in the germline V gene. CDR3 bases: TGTGCCAGCAGCGTAGAGGACAGGGGCTTCCTAGCCAAAAACATTCAGTACTTC. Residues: CASSVEDRGFLAKNIQYF.

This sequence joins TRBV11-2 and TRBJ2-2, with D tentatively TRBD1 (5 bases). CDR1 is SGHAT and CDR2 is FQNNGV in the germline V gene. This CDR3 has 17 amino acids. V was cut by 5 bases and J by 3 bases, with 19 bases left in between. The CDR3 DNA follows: TGTGCCAGCAGCCTAAGGGGCCAGGGTATCCACACCGGGGAGCTGTTTTTT. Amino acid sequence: CASSLRGQGIHTGELFF.

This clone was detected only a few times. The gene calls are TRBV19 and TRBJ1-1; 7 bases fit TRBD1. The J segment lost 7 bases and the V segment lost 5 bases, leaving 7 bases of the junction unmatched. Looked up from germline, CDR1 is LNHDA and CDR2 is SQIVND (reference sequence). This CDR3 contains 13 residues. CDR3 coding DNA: TGTGCCAGTAGTCCCGGGACAGCCCTTGAAGCTTTCTTT. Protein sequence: CASSPGTALEAFF.

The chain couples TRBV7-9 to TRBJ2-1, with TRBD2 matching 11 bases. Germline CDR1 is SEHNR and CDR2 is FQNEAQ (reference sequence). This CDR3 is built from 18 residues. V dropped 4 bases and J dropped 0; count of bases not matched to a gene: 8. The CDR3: CASSSTASGGSSYNEQFF. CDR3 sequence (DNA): TGTGCCAGCAGCTCAACGGCTAGCGGGGGGAGCTCCTACAATGAGCAGTTCTTC.

In nucleotides, the CDR3 is TGCGCCAGCGCCTTCGGGACCGGGACTAAAGAGACCCAGTACTTC. This gives the protein CASAFGTGTKETQYF. This chain uses TRBV5-1 with TRBJ2-5; 7 nucleotides align to TRBD2. The junction had 12 bases not matched to a gene; V was cut back by 7 bases and J by 3 bases. Germline CDR1 and CDR2: SGHRS and YFSETQ. This CDR3 comprises 15 residues.

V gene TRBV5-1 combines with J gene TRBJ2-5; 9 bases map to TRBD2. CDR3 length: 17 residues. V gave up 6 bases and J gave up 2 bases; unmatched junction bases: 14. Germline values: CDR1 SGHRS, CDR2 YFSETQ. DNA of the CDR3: TGCGCCAGCACCTTCCACGTGCTAGCGGGGAGACAAGAGACCCAGTACTTC. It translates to CASTFHVLAGRQETQYF. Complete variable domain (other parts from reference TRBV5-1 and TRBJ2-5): KAGVTQTPRYLIKTRGQQVTLSCSPISGHRSVSWYQQTPGQGLQFLFEYFSETQRNKGNFPGRFSGRQFSNSRSEMNVSTLELGDSALYLCASTFHVLAGRQETQYFGPGTRLLVL.

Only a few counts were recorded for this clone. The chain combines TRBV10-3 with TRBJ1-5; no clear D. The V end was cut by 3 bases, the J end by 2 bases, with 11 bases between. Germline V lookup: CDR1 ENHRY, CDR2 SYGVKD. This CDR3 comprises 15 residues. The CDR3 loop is CAISDRTLGNQPQHF. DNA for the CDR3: TGTGCCATCAGTGACCGCACTCTTGGCAATCAGCCCCAGCATTTT.